A single sample is the source of the 31 T cell receptor beta chains below, sequenced in a study of T cells after yellow fever vaccination. TCRdb reprocessed the 5' RACE reads with MiXCR, giving one entry per CDR3 protein. The sample includes some 120,000 distinct CDR3 sequences, under 8.5% of them seen just once. This sample comprised CD4+ T cells sorted from PBMCs, obtained 10 to 11 days after the first yellow fever vaccination. The receptors shown here come from a man younger than 35 who received the YFV17D yellow fever vaccine.

This clonotype was seen repeatedly, ten times or more. The chain employs TRBV20-1 and TRBJ2-5; 9 nucleotides align to TRBD2. The V and J ends lost 5 bases and 5 bases, in that order; junction bases with no gene match: 9. The CDR3 covers 14 residues. Germline V gene lookup returns CDR1 DFQATT and CDR2 SNEGSKA (reference sequence). The CDR3 DNA reads TGCAGTGCTTTCCTAGCGGGGTCCCCTGAGACCCAGTACTTC. It translates to CSAFLAGSPETQYF.

This clonotype was counted ten times or more. The chain employs TRBV7-9 and TRBJ2-3, with a weak D call TRBD1 (5 bases). This CDR3 has 14 amino acids. Deletions cut 5 bases from V and 1 base from J, with 10 bases between. Per the germline V gene, CDR1 is SEHNR and CDR2 is FQNEAQ (reference sequence). DNA of the CDR3: TGTGCCAGCAGCACTCGACAGCGCACAGATACGCAGTATTTT. Its protein product is CASSTRQRTDTQYF.

This clonotype was counted ten times or more. CDR3 DNA: TGTGCCTCAAGGGAGACGAACACCGGGGAGCTGTTTTTT. This sequence encodes CASRETNTGELFF. The chain joins TRBV10-3 to TRBJ2-2; TRBD2 is a possible D gene (5 bases). CDR3 size: 13 residues. Trimming removed 11 bases at V and 0 bases at J, with 10 bases between. Germline-derived CDR1 and CDR2 are ENHRY and SYGVKD.

This clonotype was observed many times. The chain couples TRBV5-1 to TRBJ2-2; 7 bases line up with TRBD1. Germline CDR1 reads SGHRS; CDR2 reads YFSETQ. V dropped 3 bases and J dropped 2; count of bases not matched to a gene: 4. The CDR3 totals 15 residues. The CDR3 protein is CASSSQGPNTGELFF. The CDR3 DNA is TGCGCCAGCAGCTCACAGGGGCCTAACACCGGGGAGCTGTTTTTT.

This clonotype was detected many times. The rearrangement links TRBV12-3 or TRBV12-4 to TRBJ2-1; a possible D gene is TRBD1 (6 bases). V lost 6 bases and J 2 bases, leaving 11 bases between the germline ends. The CDR3 loop spans 14 amino acids. CDR3 DNA: TGTGCCAGCAGCGACAGGCGGACCTACAATGAGCAGTTCTTC. This encodes CASSDRRTYNEQFF.

There are many counts of this clonotype. The chain combines TRBV27 with TRBJ2-7; 7 positions agree with TRBD2. Germline CDR1 is MNHEY and CDR2 is SMNVEV (reference sequence). The CDR3 runs to 16 residues. J lost 2 bases, V lost 3 bases, and 10 bases had no gene match. CDR3 loop: CASSFPRTRKAYEQYV. DNA for the CDR3: TGTGCCAGCAGTTTCCCCAGGACTAGGAAGGCCTACGAGCAGTACGTC.

This clonotype was detected ten times or more. The chain combines TRBV29-1 with TRBJ2-7, with D perhaps assigned TRBD1 or TRBD2 (5 bases each). Trimming took 5 bases from V and 5 from J, leaving 13 bases between them. The length of the CDR3 is 12 residues. Germline CDR1 is SQVTM and CDR2 is ANQGSEA. As DNA, the CDR3 is TGCAGCGTTAGGGTTGGGGGTAACGAGCAGTACGTC. Translated: CSVRVGGNEQYV.

This clonotype has a count of ten or more. The chain combines TRBV18 with TRBJ1-1; D unclear. Between the trimmed V and J ends, which lost 3 bases and 1 base, there was a span of 6 bases. The length of the CDR3 is 13 residues. The germline CDR1 and CDR2 sequences are KGHSH and LQKENI. The CDR3 spells CASSPGENTEAFF. The CDR3 nucleotides read TGTGCCAGCTCACCGGGCGAGAACACTGAAGCTTTCTTT.

This clonotype was seen at least ten times. The chain employs TRBV5-1 and TRBJ2-1; 8 bases fit TRBD1. The V gene's germline CDR1 is SGHRS and CDR2 YFSETQ. V lost 2 bases and J lost 4; bases outside the gene matches: 5. The CDR3 sequence is 15 residues long. The CDR3 is CASSFNGDRYNEQFF. As DNA, the CDR3 is TGCGCCAGCAGCTTTAACGGGGACAGGTACAATGAGCAGTTCTTC.

This clonotype was counted ten times or more. This chain links TRBV5-4 with TRBJ1-1; TRBD1 matches 8 bases. The CDR3 is 16 amino acids. V was clipped by 4 bases and J by 1 base; unmatched bases: 9. Germline values: CDR1 SGHNT, CDR2 YYREEE (reference sequence). Here the CDR3 DNA reads TGTGCCAGCAGCCTAGGACAGGGCTTGGGGAACACTGAAGCTTTCTTT. This encodes CASSLGQGLGNTEAFF.

There are many counts of this clonotype. The chain couples TRBV7-2 to TRBJ2-2; D unclear. The CDR3 contains 14 residues. V was shortened by 1 base and J by 5 bases, with 8 bases between the two germline ends. Germline CDR1 is SGHTA and CDR2 is FQGNSA. CDR3 amino acids: CASSLGILTGELFF. CDR3 coding DNA: TGTGCCAGCAGCTTAGGGATTTTAACCGGGGAGCTGTTTTTT.

This clonotype has a handful of counts. The chain couples TRBV23-1 to TRBJ1-1, with D hard to call. TRBV23-1 is labeled an ORF, and its function is uncertain. This CDR3 has 16 amino acids. The V end was cut by 2 bases, the J end by 1 base, with 14 bases between. In nucleotides, the CDR3 is TGCGCCAGCAGTCAAATTGCCACCGGGTGGAACACTGAAGCTTTCTTT. It is translated as CASSQIATGWNTEAFF.

This clonotype was seen ten or more times. This sequence joins TRBV12-3 or TRBV12-4 and TRBJ2-2, with D unclear. The CDR3 runs 15 residues. V lost 5 bases to trimming and J lost 3 bases, with 13 bases between them. The CDR3 region has the DNA TGTGCCAGCAGTCGCCGGGCCCTGGACACCGGGGAGCTGTTTTTT. Protein product: CASSRRALDTGELFF.

Many counts were recorded for this clonotype. V usage is TRBV7-2 and J usage is TRBJ2-5; 8 nucleotides align to TRBD1. V shed 3 bases, J shed 5 bases, and the junction held 5 bases outside the gene matches. The CDR3 covers 14 residues. CDR1 is SGHTA, CDR2 FQGNSA, per germline. CDR3 loop: CASSFQGAQETQYF. DNA of the CDR3: TGTGCCAGCAGCTTTCAGGGGGCGCAGGAGACCCAGTACTTC.

In its sample, this clonotype was seen many times. This chain links TRBV7-9 with TRBJ1-6; 7 positions match TRBD1. The germline gives CDR1 SEHNR, CDR2 FQNEAQ (reference sequence). Trimming removed 5 bases from V and 9 bases from J; junction bases left unmatched: 10. This CDR3 is 15 amino acids long. CDR3 nucleotide sequence: TGTGCCAGCAGCCGCGACAGGGTGGAGTTTTCACCCCTCCACTTT. Its protein product is CASSRDRVEFSPLHF.

J is TRBJ2-7 and V is TRBV4-2, with TRBD1 matching 9 bases. V was pared by 1 base and J by 7 bases, with 8 bases of the junction left unmatched. The CDR3 contains 15 residues. Germline CDR1 is LGHNA and CDR2 is YNFKEQ. In DNA form, the CDR3 reads TGTGCCAGCAGCCAAGCGGGACAGGGAGGTAGTGAGCAGTACTTC. Translation: CASSQAGQGGSEQYF.

In its sample, this clonotype was seen many times. The V gene is TRBV4-1, the J gene TRBJ2-7, with D possibly TRBD1 on 6 matching bases. CDR1 is MGHRA and CDR2 is YSYEKL in the germline V gene. CDR3 length: 16 amino acids. With 1 base removed from V and 5 bases from J, the gap between germline ends came to 18 bases. CDR3 in DNA: TGCGCCAGCAGCCAAGGTAGATTCGGGACATCGGACGAGCAGTACTTC. Translation: CASSQGRFGTSDEQYF.

This clonotype was seen a handful of times. The chain recombines TRBV6-1 with TRBJ2-2, with 10 bases lining up with TRBD2. Germline trimming cut 8 bases from V and 3 bases from J; bases unmatched to any gene: 9. From germline, CDR1 is MNHNS and CDR2 SASEGT. This CDR3 is built from 16 residues. The CDR3 DNA reads TGTGCCAGCTCTGGCAGCGGGGGGGCATACACCGGGGAGCTGTTTTTT. It encodes CASSGSGGAYTGELFF.

This clonotype was recorded at least ten times. CDR3 residues: CASSSLRDEETQYF. The DNA for the CDR3 is TGTGCCAGCAGCTCGTTGAGGGATGAAGAGACCCAGTACTTC. The chain combines TRBV11-2 with TRBJ2-5, with D tentatively TRBD2 (5 bases). The V gene's germline CDR1 is SGHAT and CDR2 FQNNGV. V was clipped by 4 bases and J by 3 bases, with 12 bases between them. The CDR3 is made up of 14 amino acids.

This clonotype was observed a few times. The gene calls are TRBV28 and TRBJ1-5; D gene unclear. CDR3 length: 13 residues. V lost 5 bases and J 5 bases, leaving 10 bases between the germline ends. Germline CDR1 is MDHEN and CDR2 is SYDVKM. The CDR3 nucleotides are TGTGCCAGCAGTCCAACTTTCGATCAGCCCCAGCATTTT. This gives the protein CASSPTFDQPQHF.

This clonotype was detected once. This may be a read error: a much more frequent sequence differs by one nucleotide. Written as DNA, the CDR3 is TGTGCCAGCAGTTTCTCTGTCCATGCACCGTATGAGCAGTACTTC. This codes for CASSFSVHAPYEQYF. The chain joins TRBV12-3 or TRBV12-4 to TRBJ2-7; no definite D call. The CDR3 is 15 residues long. The V end was cut by 3 bases, the J end by 7 bases, with 19 bases between.

In the case of this clonotype: Being one base from a much bigger clone, this may be a read error. J is TRBJ2-3 and V is TRBV11-2; 7 nucleotides agree with TRBD2. Germline CDR1 SGHAT, CDR2 FQNNGV. Trimming took 3 bases from V and 9 from J; bases not matched to a gene: 12. The CDR3 contains 15 residues. The CDR3 is CASSFPSGSDTTQYF. CDR3 DNA: TGTGCCAGCAGCTTCCCTAGCGGTTCAGATACGACGCAGTATTTT.

This clonotype was counted many times. The chain has TRBV10-3 and TRBJ2-1, with no clear D. V dropped 4 bases and J dropped 5 bases, with 18 bases sitting between them. The CDR3 is 16 amino acids. Germline V gene data show CDR1 as ENHRY and CDR2 as SYGVKD. The DNA of the CDR3 is TGTGCCATCAGTGCGGCGACGGCGACCCGGGACAATGAGCAGTTCTTC. The encoded protein is CAISAATATRDNEQFF.

This clonotype has ten or more counts. The chain joins TRBV2 to TRBJ2-3; 8 nucleotides match TRBD2. V was clipped by 4 bases and J by 1 base; unmatched bases: 4. The CDR3 has 15 amino acids. In germline, CDR1 is SNHLY, CDR2 FYNNEI. CDR3 amino acids: CASSVGRGGTDTQYF. CDR3 bases: TGTGCCAGCAGTGTCGGGCGGGGGGGCACAGATACGCAGTATTTT.

This clonotype was detected many times. The CDR3 DNA reads as TGCAGTGCTAGGAGGCCCCCGTTAAATCAGCCCCAGCATTTT. This encodes CSARRPPLNQPQHF. This chain joins TRBV20-1 and TRBJ1-5; D uncertain. This CDR3 comprises 14 residues. Looked up from germline, CDR1 is DFQATT and CDR2 is SNEGSKA (reference sequence). V was cut by 3 bases and J by 4 bases, with 13 bases left in between.

This clonotype appeared many times. The chain is built from TRBV5-5 and TRBJ2-7, with 11 bases that match TRBD1. The CDR3 runs to 16 residues. With V trimmed by 0 bases and J by 3 bases, 5 bases remained unmatched. Germline V lookup: CDR1 SGHKS, CDR2 YYEKEE (reference sequence). In DNA form, the CDR3 reads TGTGCCAGCAGCTTGGATGCCGGGACAGGGGGCTACGAGCAGTACTTC. Translation gives CASSLDAGTGGYEQYF.

This clonotype was observed many times. CDR3 in DNA: TGCGCCAGCAGCTTACTAGCGGGGGAGGTCGGGGAGACCCAGTACTTC. It codes for CASSLLAGEVGETQYF. The J gene is TRBJ2-5, the V gene TRBV5-1, with 11 bases aligning to TRBD2. Germline V gene data show CDR1 as SGHRS and CDR2 as YFSETQ. This CDR3 has 16 amino acids. V lost 2 bases, J lost 5 bases, and 8 bases stayed unmatched.

This clonotype came up many times. The rearrangement uses TRBV7-2 and TRBJ1-5; D unclear. The V end lost 5 bases, the J end lost 1 base, and 15 bases lay between the germline ends. This CDR3 comprises 16 residues. Germline CDR1 reads SGHTA; CDR2 reads FQGNSA. The chain's CDR3 is CASSPQVGRSNQPQHF. The CDR3, as DNA: TGTGCCAGCAGCCCCCAGGTGGGTAGGAGCAATCAGCCCCAGCATTTT.

CDR3 nucleotide sequence: TGTGCCAGCAGCCTAAAGTGGGGACTAGCGGTTGGAGAGACCCAGTACTTC. Protein sequence: CASSLKWGLAVGETQYF. The gene calls are TRBV7-8 and TRBJ2-5; 11 nucleotides align to TRBD2. The CDR3 extends over 17 amino acids. Germline V gene sequence: CDR1 SGHVS, CDR2 FQNEAQ. Trimming took 5 bases from V and 4 from J; bases not matched to a gene: 12.

In this sample, this clonotype turned up many times. The chain carries TRBV20-1 and TRBJ2-5, with D tentatively TRBD2 (5 bases). Trimming pared 0 bases from V and 2 bases from J, leaving 13 bases between. CDR3 length equals 15 residues. CDR1 is DFQATT and CDR2 is SNEGSKA in the germline V gene (reference sequence). CDR3 coding DNA: TGCAGTGCTAGAGAGCCAGCGGTGGGTCAAGAGACCCAGTACTTC. Its translation is CSAREPAVGQETQYF.

This clonotype was seen ten or more times. This chain joins TRBV12-3 or TRBV12-4 and TRBJ1-3; D remains ambiguous. This CDR3 is 14 amino acids long. The ends were cut back, 3 bases at V and 4 bases at J, with 10 bases in the middle. CDR3 coding DNA: TGTGCCAGCAGTTTGGCAGGTTTCGGAAACACCATATATTTT. It codes for CASSLAGFGNTIYF.